Sequencing of this T cell receptor (beta chain) was carried out in a study of shared clonotypes between healthy human individuals. Study details: Each donor's CD4 naive and CD4 memory cells filled three plates apiece, CD8 naive two, and CD8 memory one. Findings and caveats of the study: Sample collection involved blood only; tissue repertoires are likely different.

V was clipped by 9 bases and J by 7 bases; unmatched bases: 9. The germline gives CDR1 MDHEN, CDR2 SYDVKM. The CDR3 is 14 residues long. The table came from immunoSEQ multiplex PCR; TCRdb's copy has only in-frame clones and leaves some out. The profile shows about 2.1 million clones, roughly 91% of them singletons. Cells designated naive CD8 were CD45RO-negative and were positively selected for CCR7, with terminally differentiated effector memory CD45RA+ cells excluded. Remarks on this clone: Its antigen is not known.

The receptor's source is a man younger than 35 in good health. Some clones in this sample may be carry-over from other donors' samples. This sequence joins TRBV28 and TRBJ1-3; 10 nucleotides align to TRBD1. Sequenced input: naive CD8+ T cells from PBMCs. This chain's CDR3 is CASEPWTGGNTIYF. The CDR3 nucleotides are TGTGCCAGTGAGCCCTGGACAGGGGGGAACACCATATATTTT.